The sequence of this TCR beta chain was determined in a study of T-cell reconstitution after alpha-beta-depleted transplantation in children. Trimming left V 0 bases short and J 1 base short, with 10 bases between. This CDR3 is built from 15 residues. Germline loops: CDR1 SGHRS, CDR2 YFSETQ. Unique molecular identifiers featured in how the TCRbeta library was prepared. A single record per CDR3 protein comes from TCRdb applying MiXCR to the PCR reads. The sample contains some 830,000 distinct CDR3 sequences, approximately 15% of which appear only once. In its sample, this clonotype was seen a few times.

The rearrangement links TRBV5-1 to TRBJ1-1; D ambiguous. Sample: PBMCs, mostly from graft donor cells, taken 360 days after TCRalphabeta/CD19-depleted stem cell transplant. This TCR derives from a male patient younger than 18 who had a stem cell transplant for acute lymphoblastic leukemia, so the T cells may come from the graft donor. The CDR3 sequence is CASSLGFRTNTEAFF. The DNA of the CDR3 is TGCGCCAGCAGCTTGGGATTTAGGACGAACACTGAAGCTTTCTTT.